The 3 T cell receptor beta chains in this list originate from one sample, sequenced in a study of regulatory T cells in long-lasting Graves disease. Time point: persistent/refractory GD, antithyroid drugs over 5 years with positive TRAb. Preparation of the TCR library used RNA extracted from PBMCs. Researchers made TCR beta libraries by using iRepertoire HTBI primers and running Arm-PCR on CDR3 regions. Each CDR3 protein gets one entry after TCRdb re-called the multiplex PCR reads with MiXCR. The sample includes 600,000 to 850,000 distinct CDR3 sequences, about 30% of them seen just once. The sequences come from peripheral blood mononuclear cells (PBMCs), collected when the disease was refractory, from a patient treated with antithyroid drugs. All receptors come from a female donor with Graves disease.

V and J are TRBV4-2 and TRBJ2-7; 14 bases agree with TRBD2. Germline CDR1 reads LGHNA; CDR2 reads YNFKEQ. There are 16 residues in the CDR3. V gave up 3 bases and J gave up 9 bases; unmatched junction bases: 10. Written as DNA, the CDR3 is TGTGCCAGCAGCCAGTCGGCGACTAGCGGGAGGGCCCGGCAGTACTTC. Translation: CASSQSATSGRARQYF.

The table lists this clonotype with a few counts. The V gene is TRBV29-1, the J gene TRBJ1-1; D may be TRBD1 (5 bases). The germline CDR1 and CDR2 sequences are SQVTM and ANQGSEA. The V gene lost 1 base and the J gene lost 8 bases, with 11 bases spanning the gap. The CDR3 is 12 residues long. The CDR3 spells CSVEGQGEEAFF. The DNA of the CDR3 is TGCAGCGTTGAAGGGCAGGGAGAAGAAGCTTTCTTT.

To note about this clonotype: A single base separates this from a much larger clone, so it may be a read error. The chain carries TRBV12-3 or TRBV12-4 and TRBJ2-1, with D possibly TRBD1 on 5 matching bases. This CDR3 has 16 residues. V lost 4 bases, J lost 8 bases, and 21 bases lay in between. In DNA, the CDR3 is TGTGCCAGCAGTTCGGTTTTTGCGGACCAGGGCGATGAGCAGTTCTTC. Protein sequence: CASSSVFADQGDEQFF.